Presented here are 11 T cell receptor beta chains from one specimen sequenced in a study of T cells in Graves' hyperthyroidism and ophthalmopathy (dated by TCRdb to 2018 to 2020). Libraries came from multiplex PCR. For sequencing, an Illumina HiSeq 2000 was employed. Amplification of TCR beta CDR3 regions was carried out from RNA transcripts. For the first round of RT-PCR on the TCR CDR3, the HTBI primer set was used together with the Qiagen OneStep RT-PCR kit. TCRdb took the public reads, trimmed them with fastp at Q25, ran MiXCR for clone calling and kept in-frame beta chains. Merged by CDR3 protein, the rows form single entries marked with the most common genes and DNA. For this sample the table gives hundreds of thousands of distinct CDR3 sequences, of which over 35% were detected only once. The top ten clonotypes cover 7% to 10% of the sample. Sequenced sample: blood. The source is a man aged 18 to 29 with Graves' hyperthyroidism.

This clonotype was found many times. As DNA, the CDR3 is TGTGCCAGCAGCCCTCTTCCGGCGGGGGAAGCTTTCTTT. This codes for CASSPLPAGEAFF. The V and J genes are TRBV7-8 and TRBJ1-1; D gene ambiguous. The CDR3 sequence is 13 residues long. With 5 bases removed from V and 8 bases from J, the gap between germline ends came to 15 bases. The germline V gene encodes CDR1 SGHVS and CDR2 FQNEAQ.

The CDR3 DNA sequence: TGTGCCAGCAGCTGGGGACAGGGGGTTGCAACTAATGAAAAACTGTTTTTT. It codes for CASSWGQGVATNEKLFF. The chain recombines TRBV7-2 with TRBJ1-4, with TRBD1 matching 11 bases. Germline assignment: CDR1 SGHTA and CDR2 FQGNSA. The J segment lost 0 bases and the V segment lost 4 bases, leaving 4 bases of the junction unmatched. The CDR3 has 17 residues.

The J gene is TRBJ2-7, the V gene TRBV12-3 or TRBV12-4; D is uncertain. Trimming took off 11 bases at V and 3 bases at J, with 8 bases between the two ends. The CDR3 contains 10 residues. The CDR3 sequence is CAAPDYEQYF. The CDR3 DNA reads as TGTGCCGCCCCCGACTACGAGCAGTACTTC.

The chain uses TRBV29-1 and TRBJ2-7, with TRBD2 identical over 7 bases. Germline V lookup: CDR1 SQVTM, CDR2 ANQGSEA. Unmatched junction bases numbered 10, after V lost 8 bases and J lost 3 bases. This CDR3 is 13 amino acids long. The CDR3 coding sequence is TGCAGCTTCTCGATCGGGGGGAACTACGAGCAGTACTTC. Encoded protein: CSFSIGGNYEQYF.

This clonotype showed up just a few times. The CDR3 is CASSESAYSSIFF. The CDR3 region has the DNA TGTGCCAGCAGTGAATCGGCCTATTCTTCTATTTTTTTT. The chain is built from TRBV2 and TRBJ1-4; D ambiguous. The ends were cut back, 2 bases at V and 17 bases at J, with 18 bases in the middle. This CDR3 is 13 amino acids long. The germline V gene encodes CDR1 SNHLY and CDR2 FYNNEI.

This clonotype was counted many times. The CDR3 loop is CASSSDKDSYTEAFF. Written as DNA, the CDR3 is TGTGCCAGCAGCTCAGACAAGGACAGCTACACTGAAGCTTTCTTT. V usage is TRBV7-9 and J usage is TRBJ1-1, with a tentative D call TRBD1 (6 bases). The CDR3 extends over 15 amino acids. The V gene's germline CDR1 is SEHNR and CDR2 FQNEAQ (reference sequence). V lost 4 bases, J lost 3 bases, and 15 bases lay in between.

V gene TRBV7-8 combines with J gene TRBJ2-7, with a tentative D call TRBD1 (5 bases). The CDR3 sequence is 15 residues long. Germline V gives CDR1 SGHVS, CDR2 FQNEAQ. Trimming took 0 bases from V and 3 from J, leaving 12 bases between them. CDR3 region: CASSLAGAFDYEQYF. The CDR3 DNA is TGTGCCAGCAGCTTAGCAGGGGCGTTCGACTACGAGCAGTACTTC.

The chain joins TRBV10-3 to TRBJ2-2, with D perhaps TRBD1 (6 bases). The CDR3 loop spans 14 amino acids. The V end was cut by 9 bases, the J end by 1 base, with 12 bases between. Germline V gives CDR1 ENHRY, CDR2 SYGVKD. CDR3 bases: TGTGCCATAGACGCGACAGGGAACACCGGGGAGCTGTTTTTT. It encodes CAIDATGNTGELFF.

The table lists this clonotype with many counts. The chain is built from TRBV10-3 and TRBJ2-7; D may match TRBD1 or TRBD2 (5 bases each). Deletions cut 4 bases from V and 3 bases from J, with 13 bases between. The CDR3 is 14 residues long. CDR1 and CDR2 from the germline V gene are ENHRY and SYGVKD. The CDR3 protein is CAISGRDGYYEQYF. As DNA, the CDR3 is TGTGCCATCAGTGGCCGGGACGGGTACTACGAGCAGTACTTC.

This clonotype was recorded many times. The V gene is TRBV7-6, the J gene TRBJ2-7, with 12 positions matching TRBD1. The junction had 9 bases not matched to a gene; V was cut back by 5 bases and J by 7 bases. The germline V gene has CDR1 SGHVS and CDR2 FNYEAQ. CDR3 length: 15 amino acids. The CDR3 reads CASSQPGQGASEQYF. The CDR3 nucleotides read TGTGCCAGCAGCCAACCGGGACAGGGGGCGAGTGAGCAGTACTTC. Supplemented by reference TRBV7-6 and TRBJ2-7, the full variable domain reads GAGVSQSPRYKVTKRGQDVALRCDPISGHVSLYWYRQALGQGPEFLTYFNYEAQQDKSGLPNDRFSAERPEGSISTLTIQRTEQRDSAMYRCASSQPGQGASEQYFGPGTRLTVT.

This clonotype has only a few counts. The chain recombines TRBV20-1 with TRBJ2-7; D tentatively reads TRBD1 or TRBD2 (5 bases each). Trimming left V 6 bases short and J 6 bases short, with 21 bases between. Per the germline V gene, CDR1 is DFQATT and CDR2 is SNEGSKA (reference sequence). CDR3 length: 14 residues. CDR3 nucleotides: TGCAGTGCGCCGAACCCGGGACGACCGGTCGAGCAGTACTTC. Translated: CSAPNPGRPVEQYF.